This T cell receptor (beta chain) was identified in a study of blood T cell repertoires in COVID-19. A few counts support this clone. Clones were sequenced by immunoSEQ multiplex PCR, and TCRdb holds only the in-frame ones, with some missing. This table holds 150,000 or so clones, less than 85% found once. This TCR was recovered from a man between 60 and 70 years old who had recovered from COVID-19. Input material: PBMCs or T cells enriched from blood (not recorded which).

The CDR3 region has the DNA TGTGCCAGCAGCCCGACAGGGGAAGCTTTCTTT. It translates to CASSPTGEAFF. The V gene is TRBV11-2, the J gene TRBJ1-1, with 7 bases fitting TRBD1. Germline V gene lookup returns CDR1 SGHAT and CDR2 FQNNGV. The V and J ends lost 5 bases and 8 bases, in that order; junction bases with no gene match: 2. The CDR3 consists of 11 residues. The whole variable domain, remainder taken from reference TRBV11-2 and TRBJ1-1, is EAGVAQSPRYKIIEKRQSVAFWCNPISGHATLYWYQQILGQGPKLLIQFQNNGVVDDSQLPKDRFSAERLKGVDSTLKIQPAKLEDSAVYLCASSPTGEAFFGQGTRLTVV.